The 26 T cell receptor beta chains reported below all come from one sample, sequenced in a study of molecular identifiers for immune sequencing clone quantification. One entry per CDR3 protein, called by TCRdb with MiXCR from the PCR reads. Of under 600,000 distinct CDR3 sequences detected, about a fifth appear once; the ten largest clones hold about 0.78%. Sequenced material: naive CD8+ T cells from blood, with Jurkat cell RNA spiked in. The subset denotes: FACS-sorted CD8+CD4-CCR7+CD45RA+ naive T cells. Receptors were obtained from a human donor in good health. Some libraries in this study had Jurkat cell RNA spiked in.

The gene calls are TRBV28 and TRBJ2-7; 7 nucleotides line up with TRBD2. This CDR3 contains 15 residues. The germline CDR1 and CDR2 sequences are MDHEN and SYDVKM. The J segment lost 2 bases and the V segment lost 3 bases, leaving 7 bases of the junction unmatched. The CDR3 is CASSFIPSGAYEQYF. The CDR3 DNA follows: TGTGCCAGCAGTTTCATCCCTAGCGGAGCCTACGAGCAGTACTTC.

This clonotype occurred a few times. The chain uses TRBV10-2 and TRBJ2-2; D is undetermined. The CDR3 is 12 residues long. Trimming stripped 6 bases from V and 8 bases from J, with 10 bases between. Germline V gene lookup returns CDR1 WSHSY and CDR2 SAAADI. CDR3 region: CASSTKRGELFF. Written as DNA, the CDR3 is TGCGCCAGCAGCACCAAGAGAGGGGAGCTGTTTTTT.

At least ten counts were recorded for this clonotype. The rearrangement links TRBV4-3 to TRBJ2-5; the D gene could be TRBD1 or TRBD2 (5 bases each). CDR3 length: 16 amino acids. Trimming left V 3 bases short and J 4 bases short, with 18 bases between. CDR1 and CDR2 from the germline V gene are LGHNA and YSLEER. CDR3 nucleotides: TGCGCCAGCAGCCACCAATGGGACCGGCTGGGAGAGACCCAGTACTTC. Its translation: CASSHQWDRLGETQYF.

Regarding this clonotype: This may be a read error: a much more frequent sequence differs by one nucleotide. J is TRBJ2-7 and V is TRBV12-3 or TRBV12-4; D perhaps matches TRBD1 (5 bases). V was shortened by 6 bases and J by 2 bases, with 14 bases between the two germline ends. The CDR3 extends over 14 amino acids. CDR3 sequence (DNA): TGTGCCAGCAGCAGGGCCTGGCGAACCTACGAGCAGTACTTC. Its protein product is CASSRAWRTYEQYF.

This clonotype was counted a few times. V and J are TRBV6-6 and TRBJ2-5; no clear D. Germline assignment: CDR1 MNHNY and CDR2 SVGAGI (reference sequence). Trimming pared 4 bases from V and 5 bases from J, leaving 14 bases between. The CDR3 loop spans 14 amino acids. CDR3 nucleotides: TGTGCCAGCAGTTTGTGGAGCCTAGGGGAGACCCAGTACTTC. It is translated as CASSLWSLGETQYF.

As for this clonotype: Mismatch with germline at one junction end may stem from a read error. The V gene is TRBV7-3, the J gene TRBJ2-1, with D unresolved. This CDR3 region has 13 residues. Per the germline V gene, CDR1 is SGHTA and CDR2 is FQGTGA. The CDR3, as DNA: TGTGCCAGCAGCTCGTCGGTCGGCTATGAGCGGTTCTTC. Amino acids: CASSSSVGYERFF.

The V gene is TRBV19, the J gene TRBJ1-6; D remains unclear. V was pared by 6 bases and J by 9 bases, with 9 bases between. Per germline, CDR1 LNHDA and CDR2 SQIVND (reference sequence). The CDR3 loop spans 12 amino acids. Here the CDR3 DNA reads TGTGCCAGTAGCATCGACGGTTCACCCCTCCACTTT. It codes for CASSIDGSPLHF.

The chain recombines TRBV24-1 with TRBJ2-7; D is unresolved. V gave up 7 bases and J gave up 7 bases, with 13 bases separating them. CDR1 KGHDR and CDR2 SFDVKD come from the germline V gene. This CDR3 is built from 12 residues. The CDR3 bases are TGTGCCACCAGCGCCCGGCTGGGGGAGCAGTACTTC. Protein sequence: CATSARLGEQYF.

The V gene is TRBV9, the J gene TRBJ1-1, with D unresolved. This CDR3 has 13 amino acids. Germline V CDR1 and CDR2: SGDLS, YYNGEE. Trimming took off 4 bases at V and 6 bases at J, with 13 bases between the two ends. In DNA, the CDR3 is TGTGCCAGCAGCTCTCCCCCCCCGCCTGAAGCTTTCTTT. This codes for CASSSPPPPEAFF.

This clonotype was observed at least ten times. The chain has TRBV12-3 or TRBV12-4 and TRBJ1-5, with unresolved D. The CDR3 contains 14 residues. With 5 bases removed from V and 0 bases from J, the gap between germline ends came to 8 bases. CDR3 sequence (DNA): TGTGCCAGCAGTACCGGGTCTAGCAATCAGCCCCAGCATTTT. Amino acid sequence: CASSTGSSNQPQHF.

This clonotype was picked up a small number of times. This chain links TRBV19 with TRBJ1-5, with a possible D match to TRBD1 (5 bases). The CDR3 is made up of 15 amino acids. From germline, CDR1 is LNHDA and CDR2 SQIVND (reference sequence). Trimming pared 5 bases from V and 3 bases from J, leaving 14 bases between. Here the CDR3 reads CASSHLTVYNQPQHF. The CDR3 bases are TGTGCCAGTAGTCACCTGACAGTTTACAATCAGCCCCAGCATTTT.

This clonotype has a count of ten or more. The chain is built from TRBV12-3 or TRBV12-4 and TRBJ2-5; perhaps TRBD1 as D (6 bases). This CDR3 is 14 amino acids long. V was trimmed by 8 bases and J by 2 bases, leaving 15 bases between them. CDR3 protein: CASRQGSFQETQYF. For the CDR3, the DNA is TGTGCCAGCCGGCAGGGGAGTTTTCAAGAGACCCAGTACTTC.

In this sample, this clonotype turned up many times. The chain employs TRBV5-6 and TRBJ2-1; a weak D match, TRBD1 (5 bases). V was pared by 1 base and J by 9 bases, with 20 bases between. CDR1 SGHDT and CDR2 YYEEEE come from the germline V gene. The CDR3 loop spans 16 amino acids. The chain's CDR3 is CASSLRALGRGGEQFF. In DNA form, the CDR3 reads TGTGCCAGCAGCTTGCGGGCCCTCGGAAGGGGCGGTGAGCAGTTCTTC.

Concerning this clonotype: A much larger clone is a single base away; this may be a read error. The chain carries TRBV4-3 and TRBJ2-3; D is uncertain. This CDR3 has 15 residues. From germline, CDR1 is LGHNA and CDR2 YSLEER. DNA for the CDR3: TGCGCCAGCGGCCAATCTTGGTCGTCCCGAGATACGCAGTATTTT. This codes for CASGQSWSSRDTQYF.

This clonotype appeared many times. The genes are TRBV6-6 and TRBJ1-5, with 7 nucleotides matching TRBD1. The germline V gene has CDR1 MNHNY and CDR2 SVGAGI (reference sequence). J lost 5 bases, V lost 1 base, and 2 bases had no gene match. The CDR3 extends over 14 amino acids. CDR3 sequence reads: CASSYLTGDQPQHF. In nucleotides, the CDR3 is TGTGCCAGCAGTTACTTAACAGGGGATCAGCCCCAGCATTTT.

In this sample, this clonotype turned up many times. The chain joins TRBV24-1 to TRBJ2-2; D not resolved. The V end was cut by 3 bases, the J end by 2 bases, with 6 bases between. This CDR3 contains 14 residues. Germline CDR1 and CDR2: KGHDR and SFDVKD. CDR3 protein: CATSDRSNTGELFF. In DNA form, the CDR3 reads TGTGCCACCAGTGATAGAAGTAACACCGGGGAGCTGTTTTTT.

The V call is TRBV13, the J call TRBJ2-7; no reliable D call. The CDR3 covers 15 residues. In germline, CDR1 is PRHDT, CDR2 FYEKMQ (reference sequence). V lost 4 bases and J lost 0, with 13 bases in between. DNA of the CDR3: TGTGCCAGCAGCTCGACGGAGTCTAGCTCCTACGAGCAGTACTTC. It specifies CASSSTESSSYEQYF.

In its sample, this clonotype was seen a few times. One end of the junction does not line up with germline, which may come from a read error. V and J are TRBV12-3 or TRBV12-4 and TRBJ2-7; 8 bases are a match to TRBD2. The CDR3 extends over 15 amino acids. In DNA form, the CDR3 reads TGTGCCAACAGTGACCCGGGGGGGGCGATCTACGAGCAGTACTTC. Protein sequence: CANSDPGGAIYEQYF.

This clonotype turned up a few times. The gene calls are TRBV10-2 and TRBJ2-3; 7 nucleotides match TRBD2. In germline, CDR1 is WSHSY, CDR2 SAAADI. Unmatched junction bases numbered 2, after V lost 3 bases and J lost 2 bases. The CDR3 has 14 residues. In DNA, the CDR3 is TGCGCCAGCAGTGATCTAGCGGACACAGATACGCAGTATTTT. Amino acid sequence: CASSDLADTDTQYF.

The table lists this clonotype with a few counts. The gene calls are TRBV7-2 and TRBJ2-5, with a possible D match to TRBD2 (7 bases). Trimming took 5 bases from V and 1 from J, leaving 14 bases between them. There are 15 residues in the CDR3. CDR1 is SGHTA, CDR2 FQGNSA, per germline. CDR3 nucleotides: TGTGCCAGCAGCCAAGGGGGAGGGATCCAAGAGACCCAGTACTTC. As protein: CASSQGGGIQETQYF. Based on the CDR3 plus reference TRBV7-2 and TRBJ2-5, the full variable domain is GAGVSQSPSNKVTEKGKDVELRCDPISGHTALYWYRQSLGQGLEFLIYFQGNSAPDKSGLPSDRFSAERTGGSVSTLTIQRTQQEDSAVYLCASSQGGGIQETQYFGPGTRLLVL.

This clonotype was observed a few times. The rearrangement joins TRBV19 to TRBJ2-3; D call uncertain. The CDR3 contains 12 residues. The ends were cut back, 3 bases at V and 6 bases at J, with 7 bases in the middle. Germline assignment: CDR1 LNHDA and CDR2 SQIVND (reference sequence). The CDR3 loop is CASSITWDTQYF. The DNA of the CDR3 is TGTGCCAGTAGTATTACATGGGATACGCAGTATTTT.

On this clonotype: A junction boundary mismatches the germline segment, possibly from a read error. The chain couples TRBV10-2 to TRBJ2-5; the match to TRBD1 covers 7 bases. Germline V gene sequence: CDR1 WSHSY, CDR2 SAAADI. This CDR3 has 14 amino acids. Written as DNA, the CDR3 is TGCACCAGCACCCCTCGACAGGGAGTAGAGACCCAGTACTTC. Amino acid sequence: CTSTPRQGVETQYF.

This clonotype was observed many times. The chain links TRBV29-1 to TRBJ2-1; 12 bases match TRBD2. The germline V gene has CDR1 SQVTM and CDR2 ANQGSEA. The CDR3 sequence is 18 residues long. Trimming cost V 8 bases and J 0 bases; bases outside gene matches: 14. The CDR3 DNA reads as TGCAGCCCCTCGCCCGGGACTAGCGGGCCTGACTCCTACAATGAGCAGTTCTTC. Protein sequence: CSPSPGTSGPDSYNEQFF.

This clonotype showed up many times. This chain connects TRBV6-5 to TRBJ2-1, with D hard to call. Germline CDR1 is MNHEY and CDR2 is SVGAGI. The CDR3 length is 12 residues. V gave up 5 bases and J gave up 8 bases, with 10 bases separating them. This CDR3 is CASSPGLDEQFF. In nucleotides, the CDR3 is TGTGCCAGCAGTCCGGGTCTCGATGAGCAGTTCTTC.

This clonotype was seen only a few times. Here the CDR3 reads CASSPNGGGYTGELFF. CDR3 nucleotide sequence: TGCGCCAGCAGCCCAAATGGGGGCGGCTACACCGGGGAGCTGTTTTTT. The chain carries TRBV4-1 and TRBJ2-2; D perhaps matches TRBD1 (6 bases). Per germline, CDR1 MGHRA and CDR2 YSYEKL. This CDR3 is 16 amino acids long. The ends were cut back, 4 bases at V and 3 bases at J, with 15 bases in the middle.

The count of this clonotype is one. This chain connects TRBV20-1 to TRBJ2-7; 11 positions agree with TRBD1. V shed 2 bases, J shed 8 bases, and the junction held 8 bases outside the gene matches. Germline CDR1 is DFQATT and CDR2 is SNEGSKA (reference sequence). This CDR3 is built from 14 residues. The CDR3 reads CSARIRDRGYKQYF. The CDR3 bases are TGCAGTGCTAGAATCAGGGACAGGGGGTACAAGCAGTACTTC.